This TCR beta chain was sequenced in a study of blood T cell repertoires in COVID-19. Turning to the study itself: Samples came from the United States, Italy and Spain, spanning acute and convalescent COVID-19. T cells, B-cell-depleted T cells, or PBMCs provided the cDNA or gDNA that served as material.

CDR1 is LNHDA, CDR2 SQIVND, per germline (reference sequence). Trimming cost V 7 bases and J 6 bases, with 16 bases left between them. This CDR3 spans 14 amino acids. Study processing details: Nucleated cell counts were estimated from reference gene primer amplification. Libraries were prepared by immunoSEQ multiplex PCR; TCRdb keeps only in-frame clonotypes and omits some of them. That table gives V, J and clone size, and the DNA gave D and trimming. Of roughly 130,000 clones listed, approximately 87% are singletons. V and J are TRBV19 and TRBJ2-1; no clear D. The source material was peripheral blood. This TCR derives from a woman aged 55-69 years with acute or convalescent COVID-19. The CDR3 sequence is CASTPRVTGNEQFF. As DNA, the CDR3 is TGTGCCAGTACCCCGAGAGTTACCGGCAATGAGCAGTTCTTC. Combining the CDR3 with reference TRBV19 and TRBJ2-1 gives the whole variable domain DGGITQSPKYLFRKEGQNVTLSCEQNLNHDAMYWYRQDPGQGLRLIYYSQIVNDFQKGDIAEGYSVSREKKESFPLTVTSAQKNPTAFYLCASTPRVTGNEQFFGPGTRLTVL.